This record covers a single T cell receptor beta chain. This sample is drawn from a study of blood T cell repertoires in COVID-19. Overall study: T cells, B-cell-depleted T cells, or PBMCs supplied cDNA or gDNA.

The CDR3 is 17 amino acids. With 0 bases clipped from V and 5 bases from J, the junction kept 5 bases outside the gene matches. From germline, CDR1 is ENHRY and CDR2 SYGVKD. Profiled with immunoSEQ multiplex PCR; TCRdb holds only in-frame clones, not every one. The data show 150,000 to 200,000 clones, 70% to 90% seen once. This chain joins TRBV10-3 and TRBJ2-3, with 13 bases identical to TRBD2. The clonotype was recovered from a woman under 40 with active or convalescent COVID-19. The sample was peripheral blood. The CDR3, as DNA: TGTGCCATCAGTGAGTCGACTAGCGGGGGGCCGAAAGATACGCAGTATTTT. It specifies CAISESTSGGPKDTQYF.